Listed here are 8 T cell receptor beta chains from one sample, sequenced in a study of T cell clonality in common variable immunodeficiency. Method: immunoSEQ multiplex PCR; TCRdb's copy keeps in-frame clones and lacks some. This sample has more than 35,000 clones, each found more than once. The sample was peripheral blood mononuclear cells. The receptor set was obtained from a person aged 18-69 years in good health.

In this sample, this clone turned up many times. The read terminates 3 residues ahead of where the CDR3 ends, so the germline J gene completes it. The chain couples TRBV7-8 to TRBJ1-5; no clear D. The CDR3 contains 16 residues. Deletions cut 5 bases from V and 3 bases from J, with 17 bases between. CDR1 SGHVS and CDR2 FQNEAQ come from the germline V gene. Incomplete CDR3 DNA: TGTGCCAGCAGCCAGCAAAGACAATTTATCAATCAGCCC. Residues: CASSQQRQFINQP. The full CDR3 reads CASSQQRQFINQPQHF.

This clone occurred many times. The read finishes 3 residues shy of the CDR3 end, and the germline J gene is used to complete it. The chain has TRBV20-1 and TRBJ1-1; D possibly corresponds to TRBD1 (5 bases). This CDR3 is built from 15 residues. Germline CDR1 DFQATT, CDR2 SNEGSKA (reference sequence). The V and J ends lost 2 bases and 5 bases respectively, with 18 bases between them. CDR3 DNA, as far as it was read: TGCAGTGCTAGAACCGACCAGGGTATTCATACTGAA. As protein: CSARTDQGIHTE. In full, the CDR3 is CSARTDQGIHTEAFF.

This clone was recorded at least ten times. Read coverage stops 3 residues before the CDR3 terminus; the germline J gene supplies the remainder. This sequence joins TRBV2 and TRBJ1-2; TRBD1 aligns across 10 bases. Germline V CDR1 and CDR2: SNHLY, FYNNEI. CDR3 length: 14 amino acids. The chain's CDR3 is CASRPGQGKLGYTF. CDR3 DNA (partial): TGTGCCAGCCGACCGGGACAGGGGAAATTAGGC.

This clone was recorded at least ten times. The read gets to within 3 residues of the CDR3 end, and the germline J gene fills in the rest. The V and J genes are TRBV28 and TRBJ1-2; D might be TRBD1 (5 bases). From germline, CDR1 is MDHEN and CDR2 SYDVKM. The CDR3 contains 15 residues. The V end was cut by 4 bases, the J end by 4 bases, with 16 bases between. CDR3 DNA (partial): TGTGCCAGCAGTTCGGGAGGGGAGTCGTTCTATGGC. Amino acid sequence: CASSSGGESFYG. The entire CDR3 is CASSSGGESFYGYTF.

The sample holds many counts of this clone. With the read ending 3 residues before the CDR3 end, the germline J gene is used to fill in that end. The rearrangement uses TRBV12-3 or TRBV12-4 and TRBJ1-1; TRBD1 agrees at 10 bases. The ends lost 11 bases at V and 6 bases at J; junction bases unmatched: 12. The CDR3 runs 14 residues. The sequenced part of the CDR3 DNA is TGTGCCGGAACTTCCGGGACAGGGGCCCCTGAA. Amino acids: CAGTSGTGAPE. Given in full, the CDR3 is CAGTSGTGAPEAFF.

This clone was seen repeatedly, ten times or more. The CDR3 end is not reached by the read, which stops 3 residues before it; the germline J gene fills it in. This chain links TRBV29-1 with TRBJ2-5; 9 bases are shared with TRBD1. With 6 bases clipped from V and 5 bases from J, the junction kept 7 bases outside the gene matches. The CDR3 consists of 13 residues. Germline lookup yields CDR1 SQVTM and CDR2 ANQGSEA. The CDR3 sequence is CSVRGDRVETQYF. The CDR3 DNA, read in part, is TGCAGCGTCAGGGGGGACAGGGTTGAGACC.

This clone was picked up many times. The sequenced fragment ends 3 residues before the CDR3 boundary, so the rest is inferred from the germline J gene. J is TRBJ1-1 and V is TRBV6-4, with 7 bases that match TRBD1. V was pared by 3 bases and J by 6 bases, with 13 bases of the junction left unmatched. The CDR3 loop spans 16 amino acids. From germline, CDR1 is MRHNA and CDR2 SNTAGT. Here the CDR3 reads CASSENPGQSIAEAFF. CDR3 bases read: TGTGCCAGCAGTGAGAACCCGGGACAGTCTATCGCTGAA.

In this sample, this clone turned up many times. The read falls 3 residues short of the CDR3 end, and the missing part is taken from the germline J gene. V gene TRBV28 combines with J gene TRBJ2-6; D gene unclear. V gave up 2 bases and J gave up 0 bases, with 5 bases separating them. The CDR3 has 15 amino acids. CDR1 is MDHEN, CDR2 SYDVKM, per germline. Incomplete CDR3 DNA: TGTGCCAGCAGTTTACCGGGCTCTGGGGCCAACGTC. Protein: CASSLPGSGANV. The full-length CDR3 reads as CASSLPGSGANVLTF.